These 24 T cell receptor beta chains came from one sample sequenced in a study of shared clonotypes between healthy human individuals. The naive CD8 population came from CD45RO-negative cells selected for CCR7, without terminally differentiated effector memory CD45RA+ cells. Clones were sequenced by immunoSEQ multiplex PCR, and TCRdb holds only the in-frame ones, with some missing. This sample has about 2.2 million clones, with 93% found just once. What was sequenced was naive CD8+ T cells from PBMCs. These receptors all come from a man aged 18 to 35 in good health. Some clones in this sample may be carry-over from other donors' samples.

Here the CDR3 DNA reads TGTGCCACCAGCAGCGGACTAGCGGCGAACACCGGGGAGCTGTTTTTT. Protein product: CATSSGLAANTGELFF. The rearrangement joins TRBV15 to TRBJ2-2; TRBD2 matches 10 bases. The germline CDR1 and CDR2 sequences are LNHNV and YYDKDF (reference sequence). V was pared by 3 bases and J by 0 bases, with 1 base of the junction left unmatched. The length of the CDR3 is 16 residues.

The V call is TRBV6-5, the J call TRBJ1-2, with D possibly matching TRBD1 (6 bases). CDR1 is MNHEY and CDR2 is SVGAGI in the germline V gene. V was clipped by 2 bases and J by 10 bases, with 14 bases between them. This CDR3 has 13 residues. For the CDR3, the DNA is TGTGCCAGCAGTTACACACAGGGTCGGGACTACACCTTC. This gives the protein CASSYTQGRDYTF.

Worth noting for this clone: At the DNA level, this CDR3 is encoded by other sequences in the same sample as well. The rearrangement links TRBV6-5 to TRBJ2-7, with D perhaps matching TRBD1 (5 bases). V was trimmed by 3 bases and J by 3 bases, leaving 6 bases between them. Germline CDR1 MNHEY, CDR2 SVGAGI. CDR3 length: 12 amino acids. Here the CDR3 reads CASSYDSYEQYF. The CDR3 region has the DNA TGTGCCAGCAGTTATGACAGCTACGAGCAGTACTTC.

In its sample, this clone was seen once. The chain couples TRBV28 to TRBJ2-5, with D unresolved. The CDR3 covers 12 residues. The germline CDR1 and CDR2 sequences are MDHEN and SYDVKM. V was cut by 5 bases and J by 5 bases, with 9 bases left in between. The CDR3 DNA follows: TGTGCCAGCAGTCCACATTCGGAGACCCAGTACTTC. This encodes CASSPHSETQYF.

This chain joins TRBV29-1 and TRBJ1-1; no definite D call. The CDR3 runs 14 residues. CDR1 SQVTM and CDR2 ANQGSEA come from the germline V gene. V lost 0 bases and J 1 base, leaving 9 bases between the germline ends. The CDR3 spells CSVEDGSWNTEAFF. The CDR3 DNA reads TGCAGCGTTGAAGATGGAAGTTGGAACACTGAAGCTTTCTTT. The whole variable domain, remainder taken from reference TRBV29-1 and TRBJ1-1, is SAVISQKPSRDICQRGTSLTIQCQVDSQVTMMFWYRQQPGQSLTLIATANQGSEATYESGFVIDKFPISRPNLTFSTLTVSNMSPEDSSIYLCSVEDGSWNTEAFFGQGTRLTVV.

This clone was seen once. The chain has TRBV13 and TRBJ1-2; D unresolved. The CDR3 consists of 17 residues. V was pared by 4 bases and J by 0 bases, with 18 bases between. The germline gives CDR1 PRHDT, CDR2 FYEKMQ (reference sequence). CDR3 loop: CASSSKWTENPNYGYTF. In nucleotides, the CDR3 is TGTGCCAGCAGCTCAAAGTGGACGGAAAATCCTAACTATGGCTACACCTTC.

V gene TRBV29-1 combines with J gene TRBJ2-5; D gene unclear. This CDR3 comprises 13 residues. Germline V gene lookup returns CDR1 SQVTM and CDR2 ANQGSEA. V gave up 2 bases and J gave up 3 bases, with 10 bases separating them. CDR3 sequence: CSVEIGFEETQYF. CDR3 DNA: TGCAGCGTTGAAATCGGGTTCGAAGAGACCCAGTACTTC.

V is TRBV4-1 and J is TRBJ1-2, with D uncertain. The V end was cut by 6 bases, the J end by 12 bases, with 20 bases between. Germline loops: CDR1 MGHRA, CDR2 YSYEKL. This CDR3 contains 13 residues. CDR3 sequence reads: CASRGGRAESHTF. The DNA of the CDR3 is TGCGCCAGCAGGGGCGGGCGGGCAGAGAGCCACACCTTC.

As regards this clone: Other DNA sequences in this specimen translate into the identical CDR3. The J gene is TRBJ1-5, the V gene TRBV29-1; 7 bases fit TRBD1. CDR1 is SQVTM, CDR2 ANQGSEA, per germline. This CDR3 comprises 14 residues. V shed 6 bases, J shed 0 bases, and the junction held 5 bases outside the gene matches. CDR3 residues: CSVRTGYSNQPQHF. The CDR3 DNA sequence: TGCAGCGTCCGGACAGGATATAGCAATCAGCCCCAGCATTTT.

This rearrangement joins TRBV7-9 to TRBJ1-2, with 7 bases aligning to TRBD1. The CDR3 runs to 16 residues. After removal of 5 bases from V and 0 bases from J, the junction contained 9 bases not matched to a gene. The germline gives CDR1 SEHNR, CDR2 FQNEAQ (reference sequence). The CDR3 loop reads CASSLDWDSPNYGYTF. The CDR3 bases are TGTGCCAGCAGCCTGGACTGGGACAGCCCTAACTATGGCTACACCTTC.

CDR3 DNA sequence: TGTGCCAGCAGCTCCGTACTAGCGGGAGACTACGAGCAGTACTTC. Translated, it gives CASSSVLAGDYEQYF. The chain recombines TRBV7-9 with TRBJ2-7, with 11 bases that match TRBD2. Germline V CDR1 and CDR2: SEHNR, FQNEAQ (reference sequence). This CDR3 contains 15 residues. The J segment lost 3 bases and the V segment lost 4 bases, leaving 5 bases of the junction unmatched.

This clone was detected only once. The chain joins TRBV9 to TRBJ1-3; 7 nucleotides agree with TRBD1. Germline trimming cut 3 bases from V and 0 bases from J; bases unmatched to any gene: 9. There are 17 residues in the CDR3. Germline CDR1 SGDLS, CDR2 YYNGEE. The CDR3 loop reads CASSASQTGSSGNTIYF. The CDR3 bases are TGTGCCAGCAGCGCATCTCAGACAGGGAGCTCTGGAAACACCATATATTTT. Full variable domain (outside the CDR3, taken from reference TRBV9 and TRBJ1-3): DSGVTQTPKHLITATGQRVTLRCSPRSGDLSVYWYQQSLDQGLQFLIQYYNGEERAKGNILERFSAQQFPDLHSELNLSSLELGDSALYFCASSASQTGSSGNTIYFGEGSWLTVV.

The chain links TRBV7-9 to TRBJ2-1; 10 positions match TRBD2. This CDR3 region has 18 residues. V trimming: 1 base; J trimming: 4 bases; junction bases outside the gene matches: 10. Germline-derived CDR1 and CDR2 are SEHNR and FQNEAQ (reference sequence). The DNA of the CDR3 is TGTGCCAGCAGCTTAGGGGGTAGCGGGAGGCACCGTTACAATGAGCAGTTCTTC. Translated: CASSLGGSGRHRYNEQFF.

This clone was detected only once. The V and J genes are TRBV7-6 and TRBJ1-2; no firm D call. V lost 5 bases and J lost 8, with 9 bases in between. CDR1 SGHVS and CDR2 FNYEAQ come from the germline V gene. There are 11 residues in the CDR3. Here the CDR3 DNA reads TGTGCCAGCAGCACGGACGGCGGCTACACCTTC. Translating it yields CASSTDGGYTF.

This clone was counted a few times. V gene TRBV13 combines with J gene TRBJ1-4, with TRBD1 matching 8 bases. Trimming took 2 bases from V and 8 from J; bases not matched to a gene: 7. CDR3 length equals 15 residues. CDR1 and CDR2 from the germline V gene are PRHDT and FYEKMQ (reference sequence). The CDR3 coding sequence is TGTGCCAGCAGCTTACGAGGACAGGGCGGGGAAAAACTGTTTTTT. Amino acid sequence: CASSLRGQGGEKLFF.

This chain links TRBV25-1 with TRBJ1-2; weak D call: TRBD1 (5 bases). Germline V gene sequence: CDR1 MGHDK, CDR2 SYGVNS. This CDR3 has 13 residues. Trimming pared 5 bases from V and 8 bases from J, leaving 15 bases between. CDR3 residues: CASSLGGGEGYTF. In DNA, the CDR3 is TGTGCCAGCAGTTTGGGGGGAGGTGAAGGCTACACCTTC.

The chain employs TRBV9 and TRBJ2-1; perhaps TRBD2 as D (5 bases). In germline, CDR1 is SGDLS, CDR2 YYNGEE. The CDR3 totals 17 residues. The V end lost 0 bases, the J end lost 3 bases, and 16 bases lay between the germline ends. CDR3 nucleotide sequence: TGTGCCAGCAGCGTAGGGGCTGGACGGGGTTACTACAATGAGCAGTTCTTC. Translation gives CASSVGAGRGYYNEQFF.

In regard to this clone: Other nucleotide sequences from this sample produce the same CDR3. The chain recombines TRBV11-2 with TRBJ2-7; no clear D. The CDR3 is made up of 12 amino acids. The ends were cut back, 5 bases at V and 0 bases at J, with 5 bases in the middle. Germline V gene sequence: CDR1 SGHAT, CDR2 FQNNGV. The CDR3 DNA reads TGTGCCAGCAGCCTCGTCTCCTACGAGCAGTACTTC. Translation gives CASSLVSYEQYF.

The chain employs TRBV4-3 and TRBJ1-1, with a weak D call TRBD1 (6 bases). Germline lookup yields CDR1 LGHNA and CDR2 YSLEER. Trimming left V 4 bases short and J 5 bases short, with 17 bases between. The CDR3 totals 15 residues. The CDR3 nucleotides are TGCGCCAGCAGCCCGTTCCAACAGGGCGGGACTGAAGCTTTCTTT. This codes for CASSPFQQGGTEAFF.

The gene calls are TRBV7-2 and TRBJ1-1; D is possibly TRBD1 (5 bases). The germline V gene has CDR1 SGHTA and CDR2 FQGNSA. The CDR3 runs to 16 residues. V was cut by 1 base and J by 3 bases, with 15 bases left in between. CDR3 sequence: CASSLGKDKLDTEAFF. The CDR3 nucleotides are TGTGCCAGCAGCTTAGGGAAGGACAAGCTCGACACTGAAGCTTTCTTT.

This chain uses TRBV30 with TRBJ2-7; 9 bases map to TRBD1. The CDR3 has 13 residues. V was pared by 2 bases and J by 5 bases, with 4 bases of the junction left unmatched. Germline lookup yields CDR1 GTSNPN and CDR2 SVGIG (reference sequence). The CDR3 coding sequence is TGTGCCTGGAGTCCCCGGACAGGGGACGAGCAGTACTTC. This codes for CAWSPRTGDEQYF. Variable domain in full (rest from reference TRBV30 and TRBJ2-7): SQTIHQWPATLVQPVGSPLSLECTVEGTSNPNLYWYRQAAGRGLQLLFYSVGIGQISSEVPQNLSASRPQDRQFILSSKKLLLSDSGFYLCAWSPRTGDEQYFGPGTRLTVT.

The chain combines TRBV11-2 with TRBJ2-5, with 8 positions matching TRBD2. The CDR3 loop spans 16 amino acids. Germline trimming cut 4 bases from V and 2 bases from J; bases unmatched to any gene: 9. CDR1 SGHAT and CDR2 FQNNGV come from the germline V gene. Written as DNA, the CDR3 is TGTGCCAGCAGCTATTTCATGCGGGAGGAGCAAGAGACCCAGTACTTC. Translated: CASSYFMREEQETQYF.

The chain combines TRBV28 with TRBJ1-5; no definite D call. The V end was cut by 5 bases, the J end by 5 bases, with 10 bases between. The CDR3 runs to 13 residues. Germline loops: CDR1 MDHEN, CDR2 SYDVKM. CDR3 in amino acids: CASSPLTDQPQHF. In DNA, the CDR3 is TGTGCCAGCAGTCCACTCACCGATCAGCCCCAGCATTTT.

CDR3 in amino acids: CASSSTGREQPQHF. The CDR3 nucleotides are TGTGCCAGCAGCTCTACAGGGAGGGAGCAGCCCCAGCATTTT. This rearrangement joins TRBV7-2 to TRBJ1-5; possibly TRBD1 for D (6 bases). This CDR3 has 14 amino acids. Germline CDR1 SGHTA, CDR2 FQGNSA. The ends were cut back, 4 bases at V and 7 bases at J, with 14 bases in the middle.